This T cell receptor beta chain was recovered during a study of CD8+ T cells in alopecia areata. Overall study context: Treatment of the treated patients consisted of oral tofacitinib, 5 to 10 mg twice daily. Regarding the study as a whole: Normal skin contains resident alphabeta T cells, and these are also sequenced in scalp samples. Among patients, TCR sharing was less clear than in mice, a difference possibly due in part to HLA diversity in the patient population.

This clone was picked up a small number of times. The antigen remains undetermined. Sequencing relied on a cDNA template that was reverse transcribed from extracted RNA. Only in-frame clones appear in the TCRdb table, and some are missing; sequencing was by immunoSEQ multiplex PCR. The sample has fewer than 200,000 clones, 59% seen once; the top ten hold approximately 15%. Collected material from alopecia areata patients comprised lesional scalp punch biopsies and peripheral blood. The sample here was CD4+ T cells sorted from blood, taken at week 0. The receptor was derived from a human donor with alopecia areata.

As DNA, the CDR3 is TGTGCCAGTAGTATCGGCCGGAACTCTGGGGCCAACGTCCTGACTTTC. Its translation is CASSIGRNSGANVLTF. This rearrangement joins TRBV19 to TRBJ2-6; D is uncertain. Germline V gene lookup returns CDR1 LNHDA and CDR2 SQIVND (reference sequence). This CDR3 is 16 amino acids long. The V end was cut by 3 bases, the J end by 0 bases, with 9 bases between.